This T cell receptor beta chain was captured in a study of blood T cell repertoires in COVID-19 (dated by TCRdb to the early 2020s). With respect to the entire study: Samples covering the acute and convalescent phases of COVID-19 were provided by collaborators in the United States, Italy and Spain. The material from the prospective study consisted of cDNA or gDNA derived from T cells, B-cell-depleted T cells, or PBMCs. The repertoires were made available in a free public database intended to serve as a resource for research on the immune response to SARS-CoV-2. The samples were drawn from the first 160 participants of the ongoing ImmuneRACE study and from more than 1,000 subjects provided by 6 global collaborators. Nearly every sample came with metadata listing a de-identified subject ID, COVID-19 status, age in years and sex. HLA class I and class II types, where available, came from metadata supplied by the sample provider rather than from assay-based typing. The dataset comprised deeply sampled blood TCRbeta repertoires from subjects exposed to, actively infected with, or recovered from COVID-19.

A remark on this clone: Its recognized antigen is unknown. No much larger clone is present one base from it, and per-base qualities are unavailable.

TCRbeta CDR3 regions were amplified from genomic DNA using the immunoSEQ Assay, a bias-controlled multiplex PCR. The source study handled its data this way. The number of nucleated cells in each sample was estimated by amplification of reference gene primers within the assay. To quantify the absolute abundance of each unique TCRbeta CDR3 rearrangement, sequence reads were collapsed and filtered. For each sample, productive Simpson clonality was calculated as the square root of Simpson's diversity index across productive rearrangements. The immuneACCESS repertoire file appears here via TCRdb, limited to in-frame rearrangements. These files lack a portion of the clones; in checked studies, under half of the deficit traces to unresolved V genes, and the cause of the others is not known. V and J calls and clone size are those listed in that table; D and trimming were worked out from the DNA. The sample table lists about 69,000 clones, roughly four fifths of them with a count of one. The biggest ten clones account for more than 9.5% of the sample.

Each collaborating institution followed its own protocols to collect whole blood in K2EDTA tubes. For TCRbeta analysis, collaborator samples were shipped as frozen whole blood, as isolated PBMCs, or as DNA extracted from either sample type. On the study overall, not on this receptor specifically: The amount of clinical and demographic metadata varied by source and participant and was provided uncurated.

Looking up the germline V gene (reference sequence) yields CDR1 LNHDA and CDR2 SQIVND. The CDR3 goes from the cysteine to the phenylalanine over 15 residues. Of the read, only the CDR3 DNA is kept; its 45 bases are in frame from base 1. The germline ends are 9 bases apart after V is trimmed by 2 bases and J by 1 base. The sequence derives from a woman aged 80 or over with acute or convalescent COVID-19. Sequences were obtained from peripheral blood. The rearrangement joined TRBV19 to TRBJ2-1; the D gene assignment is ambiguous. The nucleotides are TGTGCCAGTAGTATATACTACCAATCCTACAATGAGCAGTTCTTC. Protein translation: CASSIYYQSYNEQFF.